This TCR beta chain emerged from a study of tumor-infiltrating lymphocytes in primary liver carcinoma. Study-level information: About 3.5 to 8 million productive TCRbeta reads were obtained from the samples, with similar numbers across tissue types.

Using a constant-region primer together with ProtoScript II reverse transcriptase, TCR beta cDNA was made from approximately 500 ng of total RNA. ARM-PCR, slightly modified, supplied the TCR beta libraries through three nested multiplex PCR rounds. Rounds one and two of PCR, each of roughly 10 cycles, were primed with TRBV1-TRBV30 forward primers and a C-beta reverse primer. MiXCR, applied by TCRdb to the multiplex PCR reads, yields one record per CDR3 protein. Found here are around 170,000 distinct CDR3 sequences, 60% of them singletons; the top ten hold under 75%. CDR1 and CDR2 (germline): MNHNY, SVGAGI (reference sequence). The CDR3 length is 14 residues. V was trimmed by 7 bases and J by 1 base, leaving 11 bases between them. Study outcomes and limitations: Tumor-adjacent and tumor-blood pairs overlapped less than tumor region pairs did.

RNA was extracted from whole blood without cell sorting, alongside germline DNA. This clonotype was recorded a few times. Its target is not known. The J gene is TRBJ1-5, the V gene TRBV6-6; possible D gene TRBD1, 5 bases. This TCR derives from a man between 35 and 55 years old with primary liver carcinoma and hepatitis B virus infection. The sequenced sample was peripheral blood. The CDR3 here is CASTWGGSNQPQHF. CDR3 coding DNA: TGTGCCAGCACATGGGGCGGGAGCAATCAGCCCCAGCATTTT.